One sample yielded the 9 T cell receptor beta chains listed below, sequenced in a study of T-cell memory formation after mild COVID-19. TCRdb itself ran the 5' RACE reads through MiXCR, one entry per CDR3 protein. Among roughly 610,000 distinct CDR3 sequences listed, roughly a sixth were seen once. Source material: PBMCs or a T cell subset sorted from them (not recorded which). The receptors here all came from an adult woman who had mild COVID-19 (a few samples of this study predate the infection). Cell type and time point are not known.

This clonotype was found a few times. The chain joins TRBV7-3 to TRBJ2-7; 7 nucleotides match TRBD1. Per the germline V gene, CDR1 is SGHTA and CDR2 is FQGTGA. The CDR3 contains 15 residues. With V trimmed by 5 bases and J by 3 bases, 10 bases remained unmatched. CDR3 DNA: TGTGCCAGCAGCGAACGGGACAGTTACCTCTACGAGCAGTACTTC. This sequence encodes CASSERDSYLYEQYF.

The rearrangement joins TRBV2 to TRBJ1-2; weak D call: TRBD1 (5 bases). The CDR3 covers 15 residues. Germline CDR1 SNHLY, CDR2 FYNNEI. V lost 3 bases and J lost 0, with 11 bases in between. The DNA for the CDR3 is TGTGCCAGCAGTGACTACGACAGCTCTAACTATGGCTACACCTTC. It is translated as CASSDYDSSNYGYTF.

The CDR3, as DNA: TGTGCCAGCAGTCCCGGGACAGGAGAAGCTTTCTTT. It yields the protein CASSPGTGEAFF. The V call is TRBV6-1, the J call TRBJ1-1, with 8 bases fitting TRBD1. V lost 5 bases to trimming and J lost 8 bases; unmatched junction nucleotides: 4. CDR1 is MNHNS and CDR2 is SASEGT in the germline V gene. The CDR3 is made up of 12 amino acids.

The rearrangement links TRBV4-2 to TRBJ2-3; 10 nucleotides match TRBD2. The CDR3 sequence is 16 residues long. CDR1 LGHNA and CDR2 YNFKEQ come from the germline V gene. V lost 0 bases and J lost 6; bases outside the gene matches: 6. The CDR3 sequence is CASSQDQAGGRDTQYF. CDR3 nucleotide sequence: TGTGCCAGCAGCCAAGATCAAGCGGGAGGGCGGGATACGCAGTATTTT.

This clonotype has more than one count but fewer than ten. This sequence joins TRBV13 and TRBJ2-7; TRBD1 matches 12 bases. Germline V gene sequence: CDR1 PRHDT, CDR2 FYEKMQ (reference sequence). The CDR3 has 15 residues. After removal of 1 base from V and 6 bases from J, the junction contained 4 bases not matched to a gene. CDR3 DNA: TGTGCCAGCAGCTTAGTACCGGGACAGGGGGCCGAGCAGTACTTC. Protein: CASSLVPGQGAEQYF.

This clonotype was counted a few times. With a much larger clone just one base away, this may be a read error. The CDR3 protein is CASSDLNTGELFF. For the CDR3, the DNA is TGTGCCAGCAGTGACTTGAACACCGGGGAGCTGTTTTTT. The chain links TRBV6-4 to TRBJ2-2; no clear D gene. The CDR3 sequence is 13 residues long. Germline CDR1 and CDR2: MRHNA and SNTAGT. V was shortened by 1 base and J by 1 base, with 1 base between the two germline ends.

This clonotype was counted between two and nine times. The V call is TRBV4-1, the J call TRBJ2-5; TRBD2 aligns across 8 bases. V trimming: 2 bases; J trimming: 3 bases; junction bases outside the gene matches: 5. The CDR3 sequence is 15 residues long. Germline V gene sequence: CDR1 MGHRA, CDR2 YSYEKL. The CDR3 sequence: CASSQPGTRKETQYF. The DNA of the CDR3 is TGCGCCAGCAGCCAACCCGGGACTAGGAAAGAGACCCAGTACTTC.

The CDR3 DNA reads as TGTGCCACCAGCCAGCACGGAGATACGCAGTATTTT. Translating it yields CATSQHGDTQYF. The chain links TRBV15 to TRBJ2-3; D is unresolved. The CDR3 spans 12 residues. Germline CDR1 reads LNHNV; CDR2 reads YYDKDF (reference sequence). Deletions cut 5 bases from V and 5 bases from J, with 8 bases between.

The chain combines TRBV6-5 with TRBJ2-1; a possible D gene is TRBD1 (6 bases). The CDR3 contains 14 residues. V gave up 7 bases and J gave up 5 bases, with 15 bases separating them. Looked up from germline, CDR1 is MNHEY and CDR2 is SVGAGI. In DNA, the CDR3 is TGTGCCAGCACTAAACAGGGCAGCCACAATGAGCAGTTCTTC. Its protein is CASTKQGSHNEQFF.